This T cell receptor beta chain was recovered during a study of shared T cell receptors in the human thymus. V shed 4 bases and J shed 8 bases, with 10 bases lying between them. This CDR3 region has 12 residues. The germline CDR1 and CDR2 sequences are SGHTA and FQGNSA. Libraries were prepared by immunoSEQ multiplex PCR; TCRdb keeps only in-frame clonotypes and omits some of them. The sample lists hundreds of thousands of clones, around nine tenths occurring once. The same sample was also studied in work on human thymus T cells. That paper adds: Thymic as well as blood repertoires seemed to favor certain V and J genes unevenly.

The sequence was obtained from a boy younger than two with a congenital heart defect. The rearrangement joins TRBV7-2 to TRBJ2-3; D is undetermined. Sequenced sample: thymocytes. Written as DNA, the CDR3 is TGTGCCAGCAGCTCCGAGCCAGGTACGCAGTATTTT. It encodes CASSSEPGTQYF.